This T cell receptor beta chain appears in the sequencing data of a study of cytomegalovirus exposure and HLA in healthy donors. General study findings and limits: Later analysis identified 16,951 TCR beta sequences associated with HLA alleles, using a false discovery rate threshold of 0.05. In a later analysis, a missense DCLRE1C variant was linked to TCR beta V- and J-gene trimming.

Concerning this clone: Its target is not known.

Researchers ran the PCR with 60 Vbeta and 13 Jbeta primers. Profiled with immunoSEQ multiplex PCR; TCRdb holds only in-frame clones, not every one. This repertoire includes some 110,000 clones. CDR3 length: 11 residues. The germline V gene has CDR1 LNHDA and CDR2 SQIVND (reference sequence). Trimming took off 7 bases at V and 2 bases at J, with 2 bases between the two ends. Sample: PBMCs. The receptor was isolated from a man in his forties in good health and CMV-seropositive. V and J are TRBV19 and TRBJ2-2; unclear D gene. The CDR3 sequence is CASTNTGELFF. In DNA, the CDR3 is TGTGCCAGTACAAACACCGGGGAGCTGTTTTTT.